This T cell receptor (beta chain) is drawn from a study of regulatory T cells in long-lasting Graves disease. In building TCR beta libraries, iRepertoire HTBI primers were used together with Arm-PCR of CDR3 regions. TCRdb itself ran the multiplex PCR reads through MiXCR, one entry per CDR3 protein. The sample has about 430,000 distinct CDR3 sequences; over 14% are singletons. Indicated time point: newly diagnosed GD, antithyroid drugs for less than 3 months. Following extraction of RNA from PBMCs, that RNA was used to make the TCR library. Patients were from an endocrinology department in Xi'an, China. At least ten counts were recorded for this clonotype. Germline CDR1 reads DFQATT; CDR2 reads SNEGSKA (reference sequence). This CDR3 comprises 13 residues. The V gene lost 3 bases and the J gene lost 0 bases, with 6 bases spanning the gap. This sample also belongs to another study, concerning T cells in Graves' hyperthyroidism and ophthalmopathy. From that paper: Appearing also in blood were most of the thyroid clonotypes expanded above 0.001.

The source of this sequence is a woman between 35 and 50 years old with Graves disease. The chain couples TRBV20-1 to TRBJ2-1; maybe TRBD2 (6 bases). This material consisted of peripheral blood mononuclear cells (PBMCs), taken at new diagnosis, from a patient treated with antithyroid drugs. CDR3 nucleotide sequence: TGCAGTGCTAGGCGGGGCTCCTACAATGAGCAGTTCTTC. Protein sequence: CSARRGSYNEQFF.